Given below is one T cell receptor (beta chain) in context. Its antigen is still unknown. V was clipped by 0 bases and J by 7 bases; unmatched bases: 8. Per germline, CDR1 GTSNPN and CDR2 SVGIG (reference sequence). This CDR3 has 14 residues. Second-dose intervals near 4 or 12 weeks were combined. This sample was included in a study of T cell responses to AZD1222 COVID-19 vaccine. Study observations and caveats: Among spike-specific TCRs, nearly half reportedly target unmutated variant regions. Clonal diversity was possibly underestimated, and white British individuals and females predominated among donors.

Using immunoSEQ multiplex PCR, the repertoire was profiled, and TCRdb retains in-frame clones only, with some absent. Seen here are some 150,000 clones, around 93% observed once, and the top ten hold roughly 3.6%. The source material was peripheral blood, sampled 28 days after the second AZD1222 dose. The rearrangement uses TRBV30 and TRBJ1-2, with 7 bases matching TRBD1. The clonotype was recovered from an adult who received the AZD1222 COVID-19 vaccine. CDR3 sequence reads: CAWSVRSGGLGYTF. The CDR3 coding sequence is TGTGCCTGGAGTGTTCGGTCAGGGGGGCTTGGCTACACCTTC.